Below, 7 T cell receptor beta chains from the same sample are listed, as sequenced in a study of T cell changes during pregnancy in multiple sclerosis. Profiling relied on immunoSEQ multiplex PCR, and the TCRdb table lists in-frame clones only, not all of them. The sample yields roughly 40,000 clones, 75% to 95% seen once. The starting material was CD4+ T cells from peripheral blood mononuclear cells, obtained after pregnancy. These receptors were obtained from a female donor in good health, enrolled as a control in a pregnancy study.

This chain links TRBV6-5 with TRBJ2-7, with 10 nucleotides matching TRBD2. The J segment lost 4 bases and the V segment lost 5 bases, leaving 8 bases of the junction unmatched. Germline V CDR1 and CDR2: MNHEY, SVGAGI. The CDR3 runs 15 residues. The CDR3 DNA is TGTGCCAGCAGTGTGGCTAGCGGGAGTGTGTACGAGCAGTACTTC. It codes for CASSVASGSVYEQYF.

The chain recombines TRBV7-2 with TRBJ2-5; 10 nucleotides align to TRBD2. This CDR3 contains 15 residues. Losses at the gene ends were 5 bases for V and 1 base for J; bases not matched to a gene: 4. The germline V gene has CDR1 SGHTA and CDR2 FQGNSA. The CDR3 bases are TGTGCCAGCAGCCGGACTAGCGGCCCCCAAGAGACCCAGTACTTC. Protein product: CASSRTSGPQETQYF.

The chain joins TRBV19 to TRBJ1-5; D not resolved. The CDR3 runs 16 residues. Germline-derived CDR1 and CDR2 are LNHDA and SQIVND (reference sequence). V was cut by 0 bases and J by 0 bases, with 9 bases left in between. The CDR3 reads CASSIDARRSNQPQHF. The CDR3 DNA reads TGTGCCAGTAGTATAGATGCCAGGCGTAGCAATCAGCCCCAGCATTTT. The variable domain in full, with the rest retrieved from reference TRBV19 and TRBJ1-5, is DGGITQSPKYLFRKEGQNVTLSCEQNLNHDAMYWYRQDPGQGLRLIYYSQIVNDFQKGDIAEGYSVSREKKESFPLTVTSAQKNPTAFYLCASSIDARRSNQPQHFGDGTRLSIL.

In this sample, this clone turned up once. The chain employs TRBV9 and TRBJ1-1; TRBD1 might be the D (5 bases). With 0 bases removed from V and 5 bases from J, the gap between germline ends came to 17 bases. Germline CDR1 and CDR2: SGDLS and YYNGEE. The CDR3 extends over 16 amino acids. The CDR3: CASSVDWAGGVTEAFF. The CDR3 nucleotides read TGTGCCAGCAGCGTAGATTGGGCTGGGGGGGTAACTGAAGCTTTCTTT.

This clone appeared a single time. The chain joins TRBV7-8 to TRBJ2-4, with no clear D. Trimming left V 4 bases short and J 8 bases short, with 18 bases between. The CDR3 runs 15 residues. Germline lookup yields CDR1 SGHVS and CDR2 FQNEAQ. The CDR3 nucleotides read TGTGCCAGCAGCTCCCACCAGACTCATATCCACATTCAGTACTTC. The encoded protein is CASSSHQTHIHIQYF.

This chain's CDR3 is CASSPDRGGPNYGYTF. The CDR3 region has the DNA TGTGCCAGCAGCCCAGACAGGGGAGGGCCTAACTATGGCTACACCTTC. The chain couples TRBV5-6 to TRBJ1-2, with 8 nucleotides matching TRBD1. Germline CDR1 and CDR2: SGHDT and YYEEEE. V lost 4 bases to trimming and J lost 0 bases; unmatched junction nucleotides: 8. This CDR3 spans 16 amino acids.

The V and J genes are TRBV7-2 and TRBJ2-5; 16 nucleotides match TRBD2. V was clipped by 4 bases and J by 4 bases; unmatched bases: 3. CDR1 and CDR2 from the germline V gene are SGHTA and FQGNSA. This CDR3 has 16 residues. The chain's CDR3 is CASSWGLAGGAETQYF. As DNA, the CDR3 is TGTGCCAGCAGCTGGGGACTAGCGGGAGGGGCAGAGACCCAGTACTTC.